These T cell receptor beta chains were read from a single sample in a study of T cell responses to AZD1222 COVID-19 vaccine. Repertoires were generated with immunoSEQ multiplex PCR, while TCRdb's copy carries only in-frame clones and drops some. The top ten hold 4% to 6% of the sample, which has 84,000 or so clones, around nine tenths seen once. Sequencing was performed on peripheral blood, taken on day 0 of MenACWY control vaccination. The receptors were sampled from an adult in good health. Each CDR3 is given with its conserved first and last residue. A D gene is named only where the DNA matches it firmly. Clone size is not always given. Where it is, it says once, few, many or a class for expanded clones.

NA	NA	TRBV10-1	TRBJ2-1	CASSDTRPGGNEQFF	TGCGCCAGCAGTGATACACGCCCTGGGGGAAATGAGCAGTTCTTC
NA	TRBD1	TRBV28	TRBJ1-4	CASSVPGQGDEKLFF	TGTGCCAGCAGCGTACCGGGACAGGGAGATGAAAAACTGTTTTTT
NA	NA	TRBV15	TRBJ1-1	CATSRQTLNTEAFF	TGTGCCACCAGTAGACAGACACTGAACACTGAAGCTTTCTTT
NA	TRBD1	TRBV2	TRBJ1-2	CASSAGQGGHNYGYTF	TGTGCCAGCAGTGCCGGGCAGGGGGGCCATAACTATGGCTACACCTTC
NA	NA	TRBV30	TRBJ1-3	CAWRTRFSGNTIYF	TGTGCCTGGAGAACCAGATTCTCTGGAAACACCATATATTTT
once	NA	TRBV2	TRBJ1-2	CASSQDRTYGYTF	TGTGCCAGCAGTCAGGACAGAACCTATGGCTACACCTTC
NA	NA	TRBV15	TRBJ2-1	CATSRDLFSWAGTYNEQFF	TGTGCCACCAGCAGAGATCTTTTTTCCTGGGCAGGGACCTACAATGAGCAGTTCTTC
NA	NA	TRBV27	TRBJ2-2	CASSLSRQVCSGLNTGELFF	TGTGCCAGCAGTCTTTCGAGACAGGTATGTAGCGGGTTGAACACCGGGGAGCTGTTTTTT
NA	NA	TRBV9	TRBJ2-7	CASSVASGGYEQYF	TGTGCCAGCAGCGTAGCTTCCGGAGGATACGAGCAGTACTTC
NA	NA	TRBV5-5	TRBJ2-7	CASSSTNREHEQYF	TGTGCCAGCAGCTCAACCAACAGGGAGCACGAGCAGTACTTC
NA	TRBD1	TRBV27	TRBJ2-7	CASSLRGTGYSYEQYF	TGTGCCAGCAGTCTCCGGGGGACAGGGTATTCCTACGAGCAGTACTTC
NA	NA	TRBV3-1/TRBV3-2	TRBJ1-2	CASSRGTLGGYTF	TGTGCCAGCAGCCGCGGAACCCTCGGTGGCTACACCTTC
few	NA	TRBV5-1	TRBJ2-7	CASSLGIRDLNSYEQYF	TGCGCCAGCAGCTTGGGAATCAGGGACTTAAACTCCTACGAGCAGTACTTC
NA	TRBD2	TRBV5-1	TRBJ2-3	CASSLGLAGDTQYF	TGCGCCAGCAGCTTGGGACTAGCGGGTGATACGCAGTATTTT
once	NA	TRBV11-1	TRBJ1-2	CASSSDGNYGYTF	TGTGCCAGCAGCTCGGACGGGAACTATGGCTACACCTTC
NA	NA	TRBV28	TRBJ1-4	CASSFRQAELFF	TGTGCCAGCAGTTTCCGACAGGCTGAACTGTTTTTT
few	NA	TRBV6-5	TRBJ1-5	CASSSTTWNQPQHF	TGTGCCAGCAGTTCCACCACATGGAATCAGCCCCAGCATTTT
NA	TRBD1	TRBV6-2/TRBV6-3	TRBJ2-7	CASSYSGDSSYEQYF	TGTGCCAGCAGTTACTCGGGGGACAGCTCCTACGAGCAGTACTTC
NA	NA	TRBV5-1	TRBJ2-7	CASSLAAPYSYEQYF	TGCGCCAGCAGCTTGGCTGCGCCATACTCCTACGAGCAGTACTTC
few	NA	TRBV6-1	TRBJ1-3	CASSERGNTIYF	TGTGCCAGCAGTGAAAGAGGAAACACCATATATTTT
NA	NA	TRBV3-1/TRBV3-2	TRBJ2-1	CASSQDRIYNEQFF	TGTGCCAGCAGCCAGGATCGGATATACAATGAGCAGTTCTTC
NA	NA	TRBV27	TRBJ2-7	CASRLEPVGEQYF	TGTGCCAGCAGGTTGGAACCGGTGGGAGAGCAGTACTTC
NA	NA	TRBV7-6	TRBJ2-1	CASSSDSYNEQFF	TGTGCCAGCAGCTCGGACAGCTACAATGAGCAGTTCTTC
NA	NA	TRBV12-3/TRBV12-4	TRBJ1-1	CASSLASDTEAFF	TGTGCCAGCAGTCTCGCTTCGGACACTGAAGCTTTCTTT
NA	NA	TRBV19	TRBJ1-1	CASSIVGDTEAFF	TGTGCCAGTAGTATAGTAGGGGACACTGAAGCTTTCTTT
NA	TRBD1	TRBV29-1	TRBJ1-2	CSVGQGNYGYTF	TGCAGCGTTGGACAGGGTAACTATGGCTACACCTTC
NA	NA	TRBV11-2	TRBJ2-7	CASSHDRYEQYF	TGTGCCAGCAGCCATGACAGGTACGAGCAGTACTTC
NA	NA	TRBV6-5	TRBJ2-7	CASRYSQGPYEQYF	TGTGCCAGCAGATACTCACAGGGTCCCTACGAGCAGTACTTC
NA	NA	TRBV19	TRBJ2-6	CASSRGAPLSGANVLTF	TGTGCCAGTAGTAGAGGGGCCCCCCTCTCTGGGGCCAACGTCCTGACTTTC
NA	TRBD1	TRBV5-6	TRBJ1-2	CASSPVTGEGYGYTF	TGTGCCAGCAGCCCAGTGACAGGGGAGGGCTATGGCTACACCTTC
NA	NA	TRBV24-1	TRBJ2-1	CATSDLGTDNEQFF	TGTGCCACCAGTGACCTAGGGACTGACAATGAGCAGTTCTTC
few	NA	TRBV3-1/TRBV3-2	TRBJ1-2	CASSPTSVGGYGYTF	TGTGCCAGCAGCCCTACAAGCGTAGGAGGGTATGGCTACACCTTC
NA	NA	TRBV18	TRBJ1-3	CASSEDGVSGNTIYF	TGTGCCAGCTCAGAGGACGGGGTCTCTGGAAACACCATATATTTT
NA	NA	TRBV19	TRBJ1-2	CASTQTGGLNYGYTF	TGTGCCAGTACCCAAACCGGGGGTTTGAACTATGGCTACACCTTC
NA	NA	TRBV27	TRBJ1-2	CASSLSGNYGYTF	TGTGCCAGCAGTTTATCTGGGAACTATGGCTACACCTTC
NA	TRBD1	TRBV2	TRBJ2-7	CASSDRGRNGDYEQYF	TGTGCCAGCAGTGATAGGGGGCGAAACGGGGACTACGAGCAGTACTTC
NA	NA	TRBV27	TRBJ1-1	CASSLSGTGRRMTEAFF	TGTGCCAGCAGTTTATCGGGTACAGGGCGGCGGATGACTGAAGCTTTCTTT
NA	NA	TRBV11-3	TRBJ1-2	CASSLAGGYGYTF	TGTGCCAGCAGCTTAGCTGGGGGCTATGGCTACACCTTC
NA	NA	TRBV19	TRBJ1-5	CASSMVQNQPQHF	TGTGCCAGTAGTATGGTCCAGAATCAGCCCCAGCATTTT
NA	NA	TRBV19	TRBJ1-4	CASSMGLSTNEKLFF	TGTGCCAGTAGTATGGGGCTTAGCACTAATGAAAAACTGTTTTTT
NA	NA	TRBV19	TRBJ2-3	CASSNSPTNTQYF	TGTGCCAGTAGTAATAGTCCCACCAATACGCAGTATTTT
NA	TRBD1	TRBV6-2/TRBV6-3	TRBJ1-2	CASSWDREYGYTF	TGTGCCAGCAGTTGGGACAGGGAGTATGGCTACACCTTC
NA	NA	TRBV3-1/TRBV3-2	TRBJ1-6	CASSEGSSYNSPLHF	TGTGCCAGCAGCGAAGGGAGCTCCTATAATTCACCCCTCCACTTT
NA	NA	TRBV19	TRBJ2-7	CASSIQRGSYEQYF	TGTGCCAGTAGTATTCAGAGGGGTTCCTACGAGCAGTACTTC
NA	TRBD1	TRBV28	TRBJ1-6	CASSSTGVGSPLHF	TGTGCCAGCAGTTCGACAGGGGTTGGGTCACCCCTCCACTTT
NA	NA	TRBV5-1	TRBJ1-3	CASSLSASGNTIYF	TGCGCCAGCAGCTTATCGGCCTCTGGAAACACCATATATTTT
NA	TRBD1	TRBV9	TRBJ1-5	CASSVGTGLGPQHF	TGTGCCAGCAGCGTGGGGACAGGCTTGGGGCCCCAGCATTTT
NA	NA	TRBV5-4	TRBJ1-1	CASSLESGGTEAFF	TGTGCCAGCAGCTTGGAATCCGGGGGCACTGAAGCTTTCTTT
NA	NA	TRBV7-9	TRBJ2-7	CASSPAYEQYF	TGTGCCAGCAGCCCGGCCTACGAGCAGTACTTC
NA	NA	TRBV18	TRBJ1-4	CASSHSEATNEKLFF	TGTGCCAGCTCACACAGTGAGGCAACTAATGAAAAACTGTTTTTT
NA	TRBD2	TRBV29-1	TRBJ2-7	CSVAKGTSASYEQYF	TGCAGCGTGGCAAAGGGGACTAGCGCCTCCTACGAGCAGTACTTC
NA	NA	TRBV29-1	TRBJ2-1	CSVEFTGLYNEQFF	TGCAGCGTTGAATTCACGGGACTTTACAATGAGCAGTTCTTC
NA	NA	TRBV19	TRBJ2-1	CASSNAREQFF	TGTGCCAGTAGTAACGCCCGGGAGCAGTTCTTC
NA	NA	TRBV28	TRBJ2-3	CASSNRIPDTQYF	TGTGCCAGCAGTAACAGGATCCCAGATACGCAGTATTTT
NA	NA	TRBV24-1	TRBJ1-5	CATSASIGNQPQHF	TGTGCCACCAGTGCTAGCATAGGCAATCAGCCCCAGCATTTT
NA	TRBD1	TRBV6-5	TRBJ2-2	CASSRQGNTGELFF	TGTGCCAGCAGCCGACAGGGGAACACCGGGGAGCTGTTTTTT
NA	NA	TRBV3-1/TRBV3-2	TRBJ2-7	CASSHNRHSYEQYF	TGTGCCAGCAGCCATAACAGGCATTCCTACGAGCAGTACTTC
NA	NA	TRBV19	TRBJ1-6	CASRYGLLTNSPLHF	TGTGCCAGTAGATACGGACTGTTGACCAATTCACCCCTCCACTTT